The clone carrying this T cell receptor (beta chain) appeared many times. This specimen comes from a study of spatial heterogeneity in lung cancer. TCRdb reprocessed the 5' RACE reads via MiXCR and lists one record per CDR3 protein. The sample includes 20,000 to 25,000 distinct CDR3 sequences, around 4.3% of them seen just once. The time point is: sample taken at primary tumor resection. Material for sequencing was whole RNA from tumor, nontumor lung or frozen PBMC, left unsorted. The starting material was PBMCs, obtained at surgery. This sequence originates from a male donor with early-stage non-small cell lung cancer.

As DNA, the CDR3 is TGTGCCAGCAGTGACACTCCGTACACCGGGGAGCTGTTTTTT. Protein: CASSDTPYTGELFF. The chain combines TRBV6-1 with TRBJ2-2; no clear D. The V gene lost 3 bases and the J gene lost 3 bases, with 8 bases spanning the gap. CDR3 length equals 14 residues. CDR1 is MNHNS, CDR2 SASEGT, per germline.